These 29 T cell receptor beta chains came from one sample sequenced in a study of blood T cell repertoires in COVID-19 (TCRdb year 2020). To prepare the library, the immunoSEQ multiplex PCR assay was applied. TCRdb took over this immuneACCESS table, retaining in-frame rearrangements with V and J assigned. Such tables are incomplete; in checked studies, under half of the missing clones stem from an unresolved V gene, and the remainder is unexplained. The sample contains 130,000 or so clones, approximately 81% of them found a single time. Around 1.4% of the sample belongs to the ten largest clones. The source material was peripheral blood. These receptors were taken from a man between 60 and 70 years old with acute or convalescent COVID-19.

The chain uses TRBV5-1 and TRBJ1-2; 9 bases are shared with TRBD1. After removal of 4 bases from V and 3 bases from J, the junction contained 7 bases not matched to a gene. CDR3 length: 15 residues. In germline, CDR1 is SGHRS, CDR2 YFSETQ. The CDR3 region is CASSPGTGIYYGYTF. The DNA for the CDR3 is TGCGCCAGCAGCCCCGGGACAGGGATTTACTATGGCTACACCTTC.

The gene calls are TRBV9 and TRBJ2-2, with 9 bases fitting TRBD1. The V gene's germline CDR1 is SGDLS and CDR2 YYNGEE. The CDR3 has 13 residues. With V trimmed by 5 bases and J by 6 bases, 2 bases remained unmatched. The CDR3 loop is CASSTGGSGELFF. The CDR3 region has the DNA TGTGCCAGCAGTACAGGGGGCTCCGGGGAGCTGTTTTTT.

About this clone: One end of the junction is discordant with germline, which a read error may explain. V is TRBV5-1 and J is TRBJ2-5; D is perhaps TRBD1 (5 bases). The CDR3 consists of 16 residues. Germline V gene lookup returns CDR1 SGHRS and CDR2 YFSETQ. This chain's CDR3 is CASSLGEADTLETQYF. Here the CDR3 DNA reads TGCGCCAGCAGTTTGGGTGAGGCGGACACTCTGGAGACCCAGTACTTC.

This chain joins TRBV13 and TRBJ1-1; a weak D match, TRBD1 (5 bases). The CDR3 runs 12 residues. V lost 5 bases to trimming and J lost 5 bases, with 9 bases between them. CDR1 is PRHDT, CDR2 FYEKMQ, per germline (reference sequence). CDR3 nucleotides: TGTGCCAGCAGCCCACGGGGGACTGAAGCTTTCTTT. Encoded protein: CASSPRGTEAFF.

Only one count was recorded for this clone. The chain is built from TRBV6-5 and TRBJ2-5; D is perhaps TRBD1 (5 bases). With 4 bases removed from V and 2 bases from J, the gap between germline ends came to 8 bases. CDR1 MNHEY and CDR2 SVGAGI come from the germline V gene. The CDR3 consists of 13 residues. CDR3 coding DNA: TGTGCCAGCAGTTCGACAGCACAAGAGACCCAGTACTTC. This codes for CASSSTAQETQYF.

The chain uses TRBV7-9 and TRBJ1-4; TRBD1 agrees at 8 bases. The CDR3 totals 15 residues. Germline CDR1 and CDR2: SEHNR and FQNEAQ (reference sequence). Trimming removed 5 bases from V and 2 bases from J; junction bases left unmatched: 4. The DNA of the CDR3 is TGTGCCAGCAGCCCGACAGGGGCGACTAATGAAAAACTGTTTTTT. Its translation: CASSPTGATNEKLFF. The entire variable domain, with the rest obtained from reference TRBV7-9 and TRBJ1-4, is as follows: DTGVSQNPRHKITKRGQNVTFRCDPISEHNRLYWYRQTLGQGPEFLTYFQNEAQLEKSRLLSDRFSAERPKGSFSTLEIQRTEQGDSAMYLCASSPTGATNEKLFFGSGTQLSVL.

The CDR3 bases are TGCGCCAGCAGGGCCTCCTATAATTCACCCCTCCACTTT. Amino acid sequence: CASRASYNSPLHF. The chain recombines TRBV5-1 with TRBJ1-6; D remains unclear. The length of the CDR3 is 13 residues. Germline V lookup: CDR1 SGHRS, CDR2 YFSETQ. V shed 5 bases and J shed 0 bases, with 3 bases lying between them.

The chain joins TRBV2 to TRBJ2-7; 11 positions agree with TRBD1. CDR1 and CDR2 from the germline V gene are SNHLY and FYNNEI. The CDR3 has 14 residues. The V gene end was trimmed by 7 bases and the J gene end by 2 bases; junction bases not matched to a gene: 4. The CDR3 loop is CASTPGQGAYEQYF. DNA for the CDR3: TGTGCCAGCACCCCGGGACAGGGGGCCTACGAGCAGTACTTC.

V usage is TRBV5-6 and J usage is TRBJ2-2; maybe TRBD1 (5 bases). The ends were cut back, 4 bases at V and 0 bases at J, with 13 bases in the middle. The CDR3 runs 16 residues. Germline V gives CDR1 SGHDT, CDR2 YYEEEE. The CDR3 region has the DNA TGTGCCAGCAGCCCTCCAGACAGATCGAACACCGGGGAGCTGTTTTTT. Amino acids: CASSPPDRSNTGELFF.

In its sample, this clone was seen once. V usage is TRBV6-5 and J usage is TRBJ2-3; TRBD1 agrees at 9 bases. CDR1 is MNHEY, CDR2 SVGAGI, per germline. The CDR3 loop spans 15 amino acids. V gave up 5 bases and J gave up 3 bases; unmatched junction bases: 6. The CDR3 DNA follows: TGTGCCAGCAGTCCCGGGACAGGGAGGACAGATACGCAGTATTTT. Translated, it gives CASSPGTGRTDTQYF.

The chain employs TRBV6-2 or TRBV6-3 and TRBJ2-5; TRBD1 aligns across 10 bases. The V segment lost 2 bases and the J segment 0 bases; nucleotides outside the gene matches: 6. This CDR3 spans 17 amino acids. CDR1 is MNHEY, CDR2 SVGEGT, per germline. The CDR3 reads CASSYGGTGDHQETQYF. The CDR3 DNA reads TGTGCCAGCAGTTACGGTGGGACAGGGGACCACCAAGAGACCCAGTACTTC.

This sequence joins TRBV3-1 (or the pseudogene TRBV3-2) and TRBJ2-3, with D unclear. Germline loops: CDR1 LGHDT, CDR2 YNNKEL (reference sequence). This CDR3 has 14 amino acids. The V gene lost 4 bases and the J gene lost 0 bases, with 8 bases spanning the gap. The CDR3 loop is CASSPTLSTDTQYF. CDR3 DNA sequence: TGTGCCAGCAGCCCTACCTTAAGCACAGATACGCAGTATTTT.

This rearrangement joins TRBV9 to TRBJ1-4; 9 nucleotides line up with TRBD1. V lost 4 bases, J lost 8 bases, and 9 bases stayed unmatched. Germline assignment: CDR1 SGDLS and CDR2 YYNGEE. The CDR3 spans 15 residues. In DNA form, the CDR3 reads TGTGCCAGCAGCCCCCGACAGGGGGTCAGGGAAAAACTGTTTTTT. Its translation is CASSPRQGVREKLFF.

The CDR3 sequence is CASSLPDSTDTQYF. In DNA form, the CDR3 reads TGTGCCAGCAGCTTGCCGGACTCGACAGATACGCAGTATTTT. The chain uses TRBV7-3 and TRBJ2-3; maybe TRBD2 (5 bases). The CDR3 is 14 residues long. V was trimmed by 3 bases and J by 3 bases, leaving 10 bases between them. Germline-derived CDR1 and CDR2 are SGHTA and FQGTGA.

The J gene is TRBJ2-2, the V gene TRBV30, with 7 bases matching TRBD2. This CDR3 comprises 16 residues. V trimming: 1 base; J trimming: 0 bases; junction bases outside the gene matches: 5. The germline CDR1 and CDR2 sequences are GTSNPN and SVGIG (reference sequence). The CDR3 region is CAWSGPAGANTGELFF. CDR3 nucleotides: TGTGCCTGGAGTGGTCCCGCGGGGGCGAACACCGGGGAGCTGTTTTTT.

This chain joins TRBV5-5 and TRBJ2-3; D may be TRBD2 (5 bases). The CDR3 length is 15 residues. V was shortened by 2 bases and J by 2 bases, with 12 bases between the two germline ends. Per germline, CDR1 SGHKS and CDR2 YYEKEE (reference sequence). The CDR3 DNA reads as TGTGCCAGCAGCTTTTCGGACTTTTACACAGATACGCAGTATTTT. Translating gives CASSFSDFYTDTQYF.

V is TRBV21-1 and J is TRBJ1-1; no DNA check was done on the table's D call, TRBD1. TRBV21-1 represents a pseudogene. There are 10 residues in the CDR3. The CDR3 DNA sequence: TGTGCCCCCCGAACAGGTGAAGCTTTCTTT. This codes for CAPRTGEAFF.

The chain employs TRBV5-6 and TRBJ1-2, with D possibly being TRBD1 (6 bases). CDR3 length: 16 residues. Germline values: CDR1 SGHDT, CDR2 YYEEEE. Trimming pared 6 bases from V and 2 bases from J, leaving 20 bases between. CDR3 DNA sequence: TGTGCCAGCACCCCCCCGGGGGGCTGGGGCAACTATGGCTACACCTTC. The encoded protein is CASTPPGGWGNYGYTF.

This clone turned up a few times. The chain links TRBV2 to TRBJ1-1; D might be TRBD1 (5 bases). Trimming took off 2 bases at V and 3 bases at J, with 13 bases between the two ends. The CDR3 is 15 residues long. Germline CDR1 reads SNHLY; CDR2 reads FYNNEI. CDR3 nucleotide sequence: TGTGCCAGCAGTGAACAGGGCCCGGGAGACACTGAAGCTTTCTTT. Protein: CASSEQGPGDTEAFF.

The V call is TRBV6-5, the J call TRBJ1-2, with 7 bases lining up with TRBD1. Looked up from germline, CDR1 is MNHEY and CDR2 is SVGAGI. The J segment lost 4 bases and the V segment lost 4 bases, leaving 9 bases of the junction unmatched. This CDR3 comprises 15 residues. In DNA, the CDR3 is TGTGCCAGCAGTTCGGGACAGACCCCCCCCTATGGCTACACCTTC. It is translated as CASSSGQTPPYGYTF.

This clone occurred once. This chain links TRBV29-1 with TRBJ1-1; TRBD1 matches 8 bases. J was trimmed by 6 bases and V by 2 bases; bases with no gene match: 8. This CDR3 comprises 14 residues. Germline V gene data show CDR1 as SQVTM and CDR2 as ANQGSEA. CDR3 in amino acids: CSVEFGRTGSEAFF. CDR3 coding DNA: TGCAGCGTTGAATTTGGTCGGACAGGGTCTGAAGCTTTCTTT.

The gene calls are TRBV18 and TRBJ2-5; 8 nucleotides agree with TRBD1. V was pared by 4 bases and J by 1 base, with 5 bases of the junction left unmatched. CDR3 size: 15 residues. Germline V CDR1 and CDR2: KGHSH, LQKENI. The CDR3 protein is CASSLNRGTQETQYF. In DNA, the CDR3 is TGTGCCAGCTCACTGAACAGGGGGACCCAAGAGACCCAGTACTTC.

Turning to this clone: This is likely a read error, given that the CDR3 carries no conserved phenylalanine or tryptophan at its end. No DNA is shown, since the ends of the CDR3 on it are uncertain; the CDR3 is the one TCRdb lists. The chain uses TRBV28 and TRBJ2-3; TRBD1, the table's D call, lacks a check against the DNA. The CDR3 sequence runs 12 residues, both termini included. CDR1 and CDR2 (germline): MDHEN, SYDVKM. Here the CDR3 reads CASSLSFSDSIL.

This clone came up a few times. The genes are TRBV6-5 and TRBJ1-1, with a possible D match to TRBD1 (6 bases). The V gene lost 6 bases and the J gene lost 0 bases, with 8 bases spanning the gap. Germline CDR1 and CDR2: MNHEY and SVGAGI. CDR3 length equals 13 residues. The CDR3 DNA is TGTGCCAGCAGGACAGGTATGAACACTGAAGCTTTCTTT. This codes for CASRTGMNTEAFF.

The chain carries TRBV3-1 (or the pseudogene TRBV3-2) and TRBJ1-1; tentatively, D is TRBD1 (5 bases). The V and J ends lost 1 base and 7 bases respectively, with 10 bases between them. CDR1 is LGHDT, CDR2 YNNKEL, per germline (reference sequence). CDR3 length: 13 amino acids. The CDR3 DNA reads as TGTGCCAGCAGCCAAGGACTGGACATTGAAGCTTTCTTT. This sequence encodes CASSQGLDIEAFF.

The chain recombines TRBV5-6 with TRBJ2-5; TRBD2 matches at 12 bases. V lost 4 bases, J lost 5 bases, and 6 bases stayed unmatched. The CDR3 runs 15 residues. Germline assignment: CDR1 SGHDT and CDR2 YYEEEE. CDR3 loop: CASSRRLAGAETQYF. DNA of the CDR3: TGTGCCAGCAGCCGACGACTAGCGGGAGCGGAGACCCAGTACTTC.

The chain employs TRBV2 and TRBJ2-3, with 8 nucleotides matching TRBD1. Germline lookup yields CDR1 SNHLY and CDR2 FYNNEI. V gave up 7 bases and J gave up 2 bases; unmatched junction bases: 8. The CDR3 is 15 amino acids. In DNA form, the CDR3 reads TGTGCCAGCAATGCCGGGACAGGTCCCACAGATACGCAGTATTTT. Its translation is CASNAGTGPTDTQYF.

CDR3 in DNA: TGTGCCAGCAGCCCCGGGACAGGGATCGGCAATCAGCCCCAGCATTTT. Residues: CASSPGTGIGNQPQHF. The V and J genes are TRBV9 and TRBJ1-5; 9 bases agree with TRBD1. CDR3 length: 16 amino acids. V trimming: 4 bases; J trimming: 2 bases; junction bases outside the gene matches: 7. Per germline, CDR1 SGDLS and CDR2 YYNGEE.

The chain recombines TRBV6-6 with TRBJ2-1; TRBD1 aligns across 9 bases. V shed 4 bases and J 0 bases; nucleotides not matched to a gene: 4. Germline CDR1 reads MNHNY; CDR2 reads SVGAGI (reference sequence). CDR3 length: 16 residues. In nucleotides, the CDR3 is TGTGCCAGCAGTTTAGACAGGGGGAGCTCCTACAATGAGCAGTTCTTC. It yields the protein CASSLDRGSSYNEQFF.